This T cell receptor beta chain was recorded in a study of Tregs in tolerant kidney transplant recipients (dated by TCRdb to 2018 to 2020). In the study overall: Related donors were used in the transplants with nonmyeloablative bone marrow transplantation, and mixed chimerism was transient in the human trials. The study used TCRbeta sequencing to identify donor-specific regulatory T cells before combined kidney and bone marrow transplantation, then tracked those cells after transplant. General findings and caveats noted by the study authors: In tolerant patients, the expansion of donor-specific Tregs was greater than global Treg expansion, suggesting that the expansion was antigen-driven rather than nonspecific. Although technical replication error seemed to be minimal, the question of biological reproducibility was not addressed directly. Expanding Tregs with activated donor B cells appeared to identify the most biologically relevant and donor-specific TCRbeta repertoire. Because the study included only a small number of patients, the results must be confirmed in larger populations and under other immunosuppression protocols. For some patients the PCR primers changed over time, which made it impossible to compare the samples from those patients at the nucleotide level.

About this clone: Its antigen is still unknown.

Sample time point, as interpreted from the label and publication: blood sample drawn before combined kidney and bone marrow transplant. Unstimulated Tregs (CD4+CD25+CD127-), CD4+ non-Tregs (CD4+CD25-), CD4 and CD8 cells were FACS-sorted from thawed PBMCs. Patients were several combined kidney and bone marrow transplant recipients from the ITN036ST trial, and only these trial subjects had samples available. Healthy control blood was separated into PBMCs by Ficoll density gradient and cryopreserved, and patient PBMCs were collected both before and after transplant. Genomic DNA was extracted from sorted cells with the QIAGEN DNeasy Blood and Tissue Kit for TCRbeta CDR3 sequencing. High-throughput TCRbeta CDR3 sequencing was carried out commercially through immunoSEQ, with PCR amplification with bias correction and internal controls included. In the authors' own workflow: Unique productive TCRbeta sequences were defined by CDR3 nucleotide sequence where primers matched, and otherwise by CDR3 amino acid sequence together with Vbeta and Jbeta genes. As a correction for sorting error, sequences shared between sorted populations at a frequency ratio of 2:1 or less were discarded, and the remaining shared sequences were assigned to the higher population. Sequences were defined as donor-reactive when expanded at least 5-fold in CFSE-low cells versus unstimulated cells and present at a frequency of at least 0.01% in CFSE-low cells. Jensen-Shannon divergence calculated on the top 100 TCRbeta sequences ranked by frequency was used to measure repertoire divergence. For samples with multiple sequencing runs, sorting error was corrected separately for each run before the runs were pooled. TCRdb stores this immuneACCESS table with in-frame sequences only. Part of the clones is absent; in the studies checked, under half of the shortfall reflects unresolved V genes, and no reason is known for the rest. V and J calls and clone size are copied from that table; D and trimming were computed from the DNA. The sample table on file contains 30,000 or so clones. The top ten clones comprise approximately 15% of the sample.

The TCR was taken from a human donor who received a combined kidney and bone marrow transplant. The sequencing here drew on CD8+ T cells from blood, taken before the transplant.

The CDR3 region: CASSFIGDNEQFF. CDR3 bases read: TGTGCCAGCAGCTTTATAGGGGACAATGAG. This chain joins TRBV5-6 to TRBJ2-1; a tentative D call is TRBD1 (5 bases match). The sequence runs out 3 residues before the end of the CDR3; the remainder is reconstructed from the germline J gene. Between the V and J ends, shortened by 2 bases and 5 bases respectively, the junction contains 8 bases. The CDR3 measures 13 amino acids from cysteine to phenylalanine. The DNA covers only part of the CDR3, 30 bases in frame from base 1. Via the germline V gene, CDR1 is SGHDT and CDR2 YYEEEE. The CDR3 plus the reference TRBV5-6 and TRBJ2-1 genes for the other parts give the full variable domain: DAGVTQSPTHLIKTRGQQVTLRCSPKSGHDTVSWYQQALGQGPQFIFQYYEEEERQRGNFPDRFSGHQFPNYSSELNVNALLLGDSALYLCASSFIGDNEQFFGPGTRLTVL.